This T cell receptor (beta chain) was captured by sequencing in a study of cytomegalovirus exposure and HLA in healthy donors (TCRdb year 2017). Regarding the study in general: An earlier analysis of roughly 610 of the donors reported 276 Gb of sequence data and around 100 million unique TCR beta sequences obtained from around 190 million T cells. An earlier analysis of fewer than 750 of the donors used high-throughput TCR beta sequencing to judge whether each TCR beta V gene segment behaved as functional or pseudogenic. HLA typing covered class I and class II loci at four-digit resolution. Among the approximately 420 genotyped donors, approximately 76% belonged to the genetic ancestry cluster associated with self-reported Caucasian donors. The aim of the study was to test whether cataloging public T cell receptors could identify signatures of past pathogen exposure. Four or five DR-DQ haplotypes were handled as single units for association and clustering because linkage in the cohort was strong. About 280 gigabases of sequencing data and around 85 million unique TCR sequences made up an early release that covered roughly 670 HLA-typed donors. A later genetic analysis took genome-wide SNP genotypes for about three fifths of the roughly 700 donors and used that subset as a discovery cohort. The T cell repertoires of roughly 660 subjects were profiled by immunosequencing and related to cytomegalovirus serostatus. Donor age, sex, ethnicity and CMV serostatus were collected together with the repertoire data. High-throughput TCR immunosequencing, statistical association of individual TCRs with disease status, and machine learning were combined to predict cytomegalovirus infection status. A later analysis re-examined previously published TCR beta repertoires from 610 or so donors and added high-resolution HLA genotyping to investigate patterns of TCR occurrence. The number of typed donors differed by locus: about 620-630 for A, B, C, DRB1 and DQB1; 500 to 550 for DQA1; over 600 for DPA1; and roughly 470 for DPB1. On average, around 240,000 unique TCR beta nucleotide sequences were sequenced per donor among 300 to 500 genotyped donors of the cohort, with approximately 18% of those sequences being non-productive. A separate validation cohort of approximately 120 different subjects was used in addition to the approximately 700-subject first cohort. Every discovery cohort repertoire had been produced on one sequencing platform. Rather than using new phenotypic data, the later analysis identified candidate immune exposures from TCR beta sequences and from how often those sequences occurred across donors.

As for this clone: The clone's antigen remains unknown. Base qualities are not at hand, and no much larger clone is one base apart.

Inclusive of the bounding cysteine and phenylalanine, the CDR3 is 13 residues long. Left in the record is the CDR3 DNA by itself, 39 bases read in frame from the first base. V and J lose 4 bases and 5 bases, and a span of 11 bases separates them. CDR1 and CDR2 are drawn from the germline V gene: SGHDN, FVKESK. Here is what the overall study found, with its caveats: Most TCR sequences were seen in very few donors, while some public TCRs were found in many individuals. Fewer than 20 rarely observed V segments, including chromosome 9 orphons, were excluded from the earlier analysis of some 590 of the donors because counts were too low. Because HLA typing was missing for some donors at each locus, association tests included only the typed subset. The study listed approximately 160 TCR beta chains as associated with cytomegalovirus. CMV serostatus was the only immune exposure information available for the cohort. Correlated functional status among segregating V segments might reflect linkage disequilibrium, but an unknown experimental factor could not be ruled out. A further reported finding was that TCR beta sequences accurately predicted the HLA-A and HLA-B alleles for most subjects in the first cohort. According to a later analysis, TCR association rates differed among HLA loci, with DRB1 alleles showing the most associated TCRs and HLA-C alleles showing the fewest. Some IMGT-functional V segments, including TRBV6-2 and TRBV6-3, could not be told apart with the 87-base-pair reads, so those segments were excluded. In a later analysis, HLA-associated TCR beta chains showed more clonal expansion and lower generation probabilities than non-associated chains that were equally common. In an earlier analysis of 587 of the donors, most TCR beta V segments appeared in productive rearrangements about 87% or about 30% of the time, broadly matching IMGT annotations. The presence/absence analyses assumed that sequencing depth was roughly uniform across donors, and that assumption may not be true. In a later genetic analysis, a missense DCLRE1C variant was associated with V-gene and J-gene trimming of TCR beta chains, and the association was replicated in an independent cohort. In a later genetic analysis, fewer N-insertions in productive TCRs were reported among donors in an Asian-associated ancestry cluster than the 666-donor mean. A group of highly shared sequence variants was considered likely to be a technical artifact of the sequencing pipeline. A later analysis found that most CMV-associated TCR beta chains appeared HLA-restricted, with HLA associations seemingly driven largely by CMV exposure. According to the authors, the approach could potentially be generalized to other disease states and immunological phenotypes. When HLA alleles, especially DR and DQ, strongly co-occurred, attributing TCR associations to individual alleles was difficult. A few of the identified cytomegalovirus-associated TCR beta chains were confirmed in vitro to be specific for cytomegalovirus antigens. In both the original and validation cohorts, the classifier was reported to diagnose cytomegalovirus status with high specificity and sensitivity. At a false discovery rate of 0.05, a later analysis linked around 15,000 TCR beta sequences to specific HLA alleles. According to a later analysis, parvovirus B19, influenza, CMV and Epstein-Barr virus appeared linked to several top co-occurrence clusters. Only TCR beta chains were sequenced in this cohort, and the absence of alpha or paired-chain data limited detectable features.

Library prep was done by the immunoSEQ multiplex PCR assay. A mixture of 60 forward primers for TCR Vbeta segments and 13 reverse primers for TCR Jbeta segments was used in the multiplex PCR. The CDR3 region of rearranged TCR beta genes was amplified from genomic DNA with a multiplex PCR assay. The Illumina HiSeq System was used to sequence the amplified TCR beta libraries as 87-base-pair reads. Per the source publication's procedure: Across the 600 to 700 repertoires, a later analysis counted tens of millions of unique TCR beta chains, roughly 11 million of which were shared by at least two donors. Raw reads were error-corrected and collapsed into unique sequences by a nearest-neighbor algorithm in which closely related sequences were merged to remove PCR and sequencing errors. V, D and J gene segments were assigned by aligning CDR3 sequences to IMGT reference sequences. For a sequence to be retained, a match of at least six nucleotides was required to both a V gene segment and a J gene segment. A rearrangement counted as productive if the CDR3 had no stop codons and remained in frame with V and J, and every other rearrangement counted as non-productive. CDR3 was defined by IMGT convention, running from the second conserved V-encoded cysteine to the conserved J-encoded phenylalanine. The earlier analysis of fewer than 750 of the donors excluded sequences that lacked an unambiguous match to a single V gene segment. An earlier analysis of 587 of the donors called V segments functional above 56.7% productive rearrangements and segregating when the between-donor standard deviation exceeded 5%. A statistical classification framework was built to diagnose cytomegalovirus status from the catalog of TCR beta chain sequences. V and J gene assignment, in a later analysis, came from comparing TCR nucleotide sequences with IMGT/GENE-DB human TR gene sequences. The TCRdist pipeline was used in a later analysis to assign CDR3 sequences and most-parsimonious VDJ recombination scenarios. In a later analysis, each TCR beta chain was defined by its CDR3 amino acid sequence together with its V-gene family, and reads without a unique V-gene family were excluded. As a way to deal with suspected cross-contamination and a sequencing artifact, a later analysis dropped roughly 620 nucleotide sequences that were highly shared and had low generation probability. In a later analysis, a clonal expansion index for each public chain was calculated from normalized within-repertoire ranks of inferred template counts. In a later analysis, generation probabilities were computed with a VDJ recombination model fitted to out-of-frame rearrangements, and the resulting probabilities were checked against IGoR. In a later analysis, hypergeometric tests were used to score TCR-TCR, TCR-HLA and TCR-CMV co-occurrence, with a repertoire-size bias correction applied to TCR pairs. To estimate false discovery rates, a later analysis permuted the HLA or CMV assignments 20 times. A later analysis grouped co-occurring TCRs with DBSCAN, adding TCRdist sequence similarity when clustering within HLA-allele-positive subsets. Co-occurrence clustering excluded repertoires with fewer than 30,000 or more than 120,000 public chains, plus five with anomalous nucleotide sharing. TCRdb carries this immuneACCESS record with in-frame sequences only. Its versions omit some clonotypes, under half of them owing to an unresolved V gene in the studies checked, with the rest unexplained. V, J and clone size are those of that table, while D and trimming were read from the DNA. Present in this sample are some 200,000 clones, approximately 85% of which were seen just once. The leading ten clones occupy 0.8% of the sample.

The cohort consisted of 670 or so healthy bone marrow donors. All cohort members were sampled while nominally healthy, although unrecorded immune exposures were likely present. The donor tested CMV seronegative, placing the donor among the 300 to 400 seronegative members of the cohort. Every donor gave a peripheral blood sample, and the peripheral blood mononuclear cells from that sample were used for TCR beta sequencing. Genomic DNA extraction from the blood cell samples was performed with the Qiagen DNeasy Blood Extraction Kit. The sequencing sample was made of PBMCs. The clonotype originates from a woman aged 18-35 years in good health and CMV-seronegative. This chain joins TRBV14 to TRBJ1-2; a weak D assignment points to TRBD1 (6 bases agree). The nucleotide sequence is TGTGCCAGCAGCCTTTATGGACAGTATGGCTACACCTTC. The encoded protein is CASSLYGQYGYTF.